This T cell receptor beta chain was identified during a study of blood T cell repertoires in COVID-19. TCRdb keeps only in-frame clones here, not all; method: immunoSEQ multiplex PCR. The sample lists tens of thousands of clones; roughly 71% were seen once. Germline V gives CDR1 LGHDT, CDR2 YNNKEL (reference sequence). V dropped 4 bases and J dropped 8 bases, with 20 bases sitting between them. CDR3 length: 15 amino acids. The sequenced material came from peripheral blood. This chain connects TRBV3-1 (or the pseudogene TRBV3-2) to TRBJ1-2; a possible D gene is TRBD1 (6 bases). This TCR derives from a human donor in a cohort sampled during active COVID-19. The CDR3 here is CASSPGQIFSRGYTF. CDR3 in DNA: TGTGCCAGCAGCCCAGGACAGATCTTCTCTCGGGGCTACACCTTC.